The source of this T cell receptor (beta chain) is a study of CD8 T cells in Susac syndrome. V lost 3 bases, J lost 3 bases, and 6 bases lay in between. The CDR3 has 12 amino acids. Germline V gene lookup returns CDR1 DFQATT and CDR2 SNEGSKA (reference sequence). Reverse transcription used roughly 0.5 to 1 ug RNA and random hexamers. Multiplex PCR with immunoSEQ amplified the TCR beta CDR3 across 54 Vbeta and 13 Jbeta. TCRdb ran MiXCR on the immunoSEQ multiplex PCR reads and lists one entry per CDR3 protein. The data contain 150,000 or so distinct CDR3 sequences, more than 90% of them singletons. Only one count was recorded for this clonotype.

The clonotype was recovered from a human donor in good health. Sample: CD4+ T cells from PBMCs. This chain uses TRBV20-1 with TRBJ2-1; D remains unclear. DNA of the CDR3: TGCAGTGCTAGTCTAGTCTACAATGAGCAGTTCTTC. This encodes CSASLVYNEQFF.